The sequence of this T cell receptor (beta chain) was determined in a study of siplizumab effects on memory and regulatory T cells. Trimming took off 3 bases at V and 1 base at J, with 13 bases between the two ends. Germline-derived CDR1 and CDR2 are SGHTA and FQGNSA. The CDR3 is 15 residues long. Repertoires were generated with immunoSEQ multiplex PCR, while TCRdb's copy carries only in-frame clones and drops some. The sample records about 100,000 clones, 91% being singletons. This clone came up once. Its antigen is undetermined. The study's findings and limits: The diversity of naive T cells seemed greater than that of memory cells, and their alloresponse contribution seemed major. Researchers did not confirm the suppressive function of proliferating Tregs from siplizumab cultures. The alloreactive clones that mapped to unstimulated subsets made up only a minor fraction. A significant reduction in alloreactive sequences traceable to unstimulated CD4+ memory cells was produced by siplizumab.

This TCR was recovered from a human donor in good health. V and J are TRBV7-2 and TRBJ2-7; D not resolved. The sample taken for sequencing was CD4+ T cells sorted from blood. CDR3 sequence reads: CASSFGHKQSYEQYF. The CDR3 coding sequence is TGTGCCAGCAGCTTTGGCCACAAACAGTCCTACGAGCAGTACTTC.